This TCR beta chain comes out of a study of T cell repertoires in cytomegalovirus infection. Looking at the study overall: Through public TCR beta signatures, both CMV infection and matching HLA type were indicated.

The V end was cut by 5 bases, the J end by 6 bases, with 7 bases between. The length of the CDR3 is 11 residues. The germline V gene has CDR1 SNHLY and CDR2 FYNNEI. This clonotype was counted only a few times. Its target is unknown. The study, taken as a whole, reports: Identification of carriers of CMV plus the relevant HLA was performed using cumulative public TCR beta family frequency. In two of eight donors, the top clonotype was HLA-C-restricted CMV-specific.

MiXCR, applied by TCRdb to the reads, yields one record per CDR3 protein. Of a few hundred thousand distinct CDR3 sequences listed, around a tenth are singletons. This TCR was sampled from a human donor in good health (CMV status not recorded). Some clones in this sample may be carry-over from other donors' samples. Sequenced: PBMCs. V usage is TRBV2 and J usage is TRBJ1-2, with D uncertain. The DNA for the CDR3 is TGTGCCAGCAGTCGGAGCGATGGCTACACCTTC. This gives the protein CASSRSDGYTF.